The T cell receptor beta chain under discussion was sequenced for a study of shared clonotypes between healthy human individuals. Findings and limits, study-wide: A handful of donors shared about 4.5% of their naive CD4 clonotypes. The study's rarefaction showed incomplete sorted-subset sequencing despite large depth.

V shed 1 base and J 0 bases; nucleotides not matched to a gene: 12. Germline CDR1 MGHRA, CDR2 YSYEKL. This CDR3 has 19 amino acids. Replicate sorted-subset PCRs were loaded with roughly 200 ng DNA, 30,000 or so T cell genomes. Generated by immunoSEQ multiplex PCR, the TCRdb table keeps only in-frame clones and is missing some. Of around 690,000 clones in the sample, about 90% were seen once. Of note for this clone: What it binds is not known.

The CD8 memory fraction combined CD45RO+ cells with TemRA cells (CCR7-negative CD45RA+). The receptor was isolated from a man younger than 35 in good health. Some clones in this sample may be carry-over from other donors' samples. Sequenced input: memory CD8+ T cells from PBMCs. Subset: CD45RO+ cells pooled with CCR7-negative TemRA cells. This chain uses TRBV4-1 with TRBJ2-7; 10 bases match TRBD2. The CDR3 DNA sequence: TGCGCCAGCAGCCAAGCAGAAAAACTAGCGGGACCACTCTCCTACGAGCAGTACTTC. It translates to CASSQAEKLAGPLSYEQYF.